Detailed here is one T cell receptor delta chain. This clone is regarded as medium-sized (0.01 to 0.1%). No cognate antigen has been identified for it. It has no much larger one-base neighbor in the sample; base qualities were not kept. Relative to germline, V is missing 0 bases and J is missing 3 bases, with 6 bases of the junction outside any gene match. The CDR3 starts with the cysteine, ends with the phenylalanine, and has 15 residues. CDR3 DNA only is kept here, 45 bases in frame from base 1. Reading the germline V gene gives CDR1 GEAIGNYY and CDR2 EKD. These data are taken from a study of DNA immune sequencing with unique molecular identifiers (dated by TCRdb to the early 2020s). Concerning the study at large: Using immunomagnetic cell separation, gammadelta T cells were enriched from buffy coats, and the genomic DNA of these cells was sequenced. Fluorescence-activated cell sorting was used to enrich gammadelta T cells from the PBMC of nine to ten healthy people. For the enriched versus non-enriched comparison, about 100 ng enriched gammadelta T-cell DNA and approximately 1 ug non-enriched PBMC DNA were sequenced. The study developed and validated an ultrasensitive DNA-based TRD repertoire sequencing method using PCR-introduced unique molecular identifiers. The method was checked using synthetic reference molecules and blood samples from healthy people. Donors were healthy individuals, with around ten donors profiled from sorted peripheral blood gammadelta T cells.

The method behind the library was multiplex PCR. A 32-plex assay amplified the genomic DNA, with primers for all 8 TRDV and 4 TRDJ genes spanning the CDR3. A 12-nucleotide UMI was attached over 3 barcoding PCR cycles, and a second PCR was then run with Illumina adapter primers. AMPure XP beads were used to purify the libraries, whose quality was checked on a Fragment Analyzer using the HS NGS Fragment kit. An Illumina MiniSeq mid-output kit with roughly 20% PhiX and 150 cycles of paired-end reads was used for sequencing. The study's own analysis went as follows. MIGEC version 1.2.9 was used to process the reads, grouping reads by UMI and building error-corrected consensus sequences. For post-processing, modified scripts from VDJtools version 1.2.1 were used together with the tcR R package. TCRdb recomputed clones from the public reads with CATT; identical DNA rows were then combined. None of the V and J calls come from the authors' own analysis; TCRdb made them. This sample comprises 650 to 800 delta-chain clones, more than 3.5% of them detected only once. The top ten constitute roughly 73% of the sample.

The paper's findings and limits, for the study overall: The primer-based approach is unable to detect novel TRD sequences that the primers do not target. TRD repertoire diversity varied between healthy donors, with several donors highly oligoclonal where top 5 clonotypes exceeded half of productive molecules. Among clonotypes in healthy donors, TRDV2 paired with TRDJ1 was identified as the most common TRD rearrangement.

The chain joins TRDV2 to TRDJ1; 7 bases in between match TRDD3. The sequence came from a human donor in good health. Source material: gamma-delta T cells from PBMCs. The bases read TGTGCCTGTGACACCGTAGCTGGGGGCTCCGATAAACTCATCTTT. Its translation reads: CACDTVAGGSDKLIF.